The 19 T cell receptor beta chains given below trace back to one sample, sequenced in a study of shared clonotypes between healthy human individuals. Method: immunoSEQ multiplex PCR; TCRdb's copy keeps in-frame clones and lacks some. Of over a million clones listed, 95% to 97% are singletons. Sequenced material: naive CD4+ T cells sorted from blood. Specified subset: CD45RA+ positively selected. The source is a man aged 25 to 40 in good health.

This chain connects TRBV28 to TRBJ1-5; D gene uncertain. The CDR3 is 12 amino acids. Germline V lookup: CDR1 MDHEN, CDR2 SYDVKM. V was clipped by 3 bases and J by 7 bases, with 7 bases between them. The CDR3 loop is CASSFVVQPQHF. In DNA, the CDR3 is TGTGCCAGCAGTTTTGTGGTACAGCCCCAGCATTTT.

The V call is TRBV18, the J call TRBJ2-2; TRBD2 is a possible D gene (7 bases). Germline V gene data show CDR1 as KGHSH and CDR2 as LQKENI. The germline V and J ends were trimmed by 8 bases and 3 bases, with 19 bases remaining between them. CDR3 length: 16 residues. In DNA form, the CDR3 reads TGTGCCAGCCGACAGGTTGCGGGAGCCGACACCGGGGAGCTGTTTTTT. Translating it yields CASRQVAGADTGELFF.

Regarding this clone: The same CDR3 is also encoded by other DNA sequences in this sample. The V call is TRBV6-1, the J call TRBJ2-1; D ambiguous. The CDR3 consists of 13 residues. Trimming left V 6 bases short and J 4 bases short, with 10 bases between. Germline V gene data show CDR1 as MNHNS and CDR2 as SASEGT. This chain's CDR3 is CASSPTLYNEQFF. The CDR3 nucleotides are TGTGCCAGCAGCCCGACCCTTTACAATGAGCAGTTCTTC.

This clone was seen only a few times. The chain couples TRBV14 to TRBJ1-2, with D maybe TRBD1 (6 bases). Trimming took 4 bases from V and 4 from J, leaving 10 bases between them. This CDR3 comprises 13 residues. Looked up from germline, CDR1 is SGHDN and CDR2 is FVKESK. CDR3 region: CASSPEGVYGYTF. CDR3 nucleotides: TGTGCCAGCAGCCCGGAGGGGGTCTATGGCTACACCTTC.

J is TRBJ2-7 and V is TRBV30; D call uncertain. Germline values: CDR1 GTSNPN, CDR2 SVGIG (reference sequence). V was trimmed by 2 bases and J by 9 bases, leaving 17 bases between them. The CDR3 contains 13 residues. The CDR3 bases are TGTGCCTGGAGTAACGGAGAATCCTCCTTGCAGTACTTC. This gives the protein CAWSNGESSLQYF.

The sample holds one count of this clone. The chain uses TRBV5-1 and TRBJ2-2, with a possible D match to TRBD1 (6 bases). Germline assignment: CDR1 SGHRS and CDR2 YFSETQ. The CDR3 runs 16 residues. V lost 5 bases to trimming and J lost 9 bases, with 23 bases between them. The CDR3 reads CASSGLSGAKFRELFF. CDR3 in DNA: TGCGCCAGCAGTGGGTTGTCAGGGGCTAAATTCCGGGAGCTGTTTTTT.

This chain links TRBV10-2 with TRBJ1-4, with TRBD1 as a possible D gene (5 bases). CDR3 length equals 12 residues. V was clipped by 3 bases and J by 8 bases, with 7 bases between them. CDR1 and CDR2 from the germline V gene are WSHSY and SAAADI. This chain's CDR3 is CASSDGGEKLFF. The CDR3 nucleotides read TGCGCCAGCAGTGATGGGGGAGAAAAACTGTTTTTT.

The genes are TRBV7-9 and TRBJ1-5, with D unclear. V lost 1 base and J 1 base, leaving 14 bases between the germline ends. CDR3 length equals 17 residues. Germline values: CDR1 SEHNR, CDR2 FQNEAQ (reference sequence). CDR3 nucleotide sequence: TGTGCCAGCAGCTTAGAGGTCTCAGGATTGAGCAATCAGCCCCAGCATTTT. This codes for CASSLEVSGLSNQPQHF.

V is TRBV28 and J is TRBJ2-1; D is uncertain. The CDR3 length is 11 residues. Germline lookup yields CDR1 MDHEN and CDR2 SYDVKM. Trimming pared 5 bases from V and 10 bases from J, leaving 9 bases between. CDR3 loop: CASSARAEQFF. The CDR3 DNA follows: TGTGCCAGCAGTGCCCGGGCCGAGCAGTTCTTC.

The chain combines TRBV5-1 with TRBJ2-3; 11 bases are shared with TRBD2. J was trimmed by 2 bases and V by 0 bases; bases with no gene match: 11. This CDR3 comprises 19 residues. CDR1 SGHRS and CDR2 YFSETQ come from the germline V gene. CDR3 nucleotides: TGCGCCAGCAGCTTGGTTCCATCCACTAGCGGGAGTCCCACAGATACGCAGTATTTT. As protein: CASSLVPSTSGSPTDTQYF.

This clone was picked up one time. The gene calls are TRBV19 and TRBJ1-4; TRBD1 might be the D (5 bases). The germline V gene encodes CDR1 LNHDA and CDR2 SQIVND (reference sequence). This CDR3 has 13 amino acids. V lost 11 bases to trimming and J lost 6 bases, with 16 bases between them. CDR3 DNA: TGTGCCCGGGGGGAGGTCGGGGATGAAAAACTGTTTTTT. Translated: CARGEVGDEKLFF.

This clone was seen once. The J gene is TRBJ2-3, the V gene TRBV28, with D uncertain. This CDR3 is built from 14 residues. V lost 5 bases and J lost 9, with 18 bases in between. Looked up from germline, CDR1 is MDHEN and CDR2 is SYDVKM. DNA for the CDR3: TGTGCCAGCAGTGTCGATCCCGCCGGTGACACGCAGTATTTT. Amino acids: CASSVDPAGDTQYF.

This rearrangement joins TRBV23-1 to TRBJ2-2; 9 bases fit TRBD2. TRBV23-1 carries the ORF label, with uncertain function. The CDR3 loop spans 16 amino acids. The V gene end was trimmed by 3 bases and the J gene end by 4 bases; junction bases not matched to a gene: 6. The CDR3 reads CASSQLCGRGTGELFF. The DNA of the CDR3 is TGCGCCAGCAGTCAGTTGTGCGGGAGGGGCACCGGGGAGCTGTTTTTT.

J is TRBJ2-4 and V is TRBV29-1; D is uncertain. The CDR3 totals 13 residues. V lost 6 bases, J lost 1 base, and 10 bases lay in between. From germline, CDR1 is SQVTM and CDR2 ANQGSEA. CDR3 sequence reads: CSVSDGAKNIQYF. In DNA, the CDR3 is TGCAGCGTCAGCGATGGGGCCAAAAACATTCAGTACTTC. Looking up the rest from reference TRBV29-1 and TRBJ2-4 gives the full variable domain: SAVISQKPSRDICQRGTSLTIQCQVDSQVTMMFWYRQQPGQSLTLIATANQGSEATYESGFVIDKFPISRPNLTFSTLTVSNMSPEDSSIYLCSVSDGAKNIQYFGAGTRLSVL.

This chain connects TRBV4-2 to TRBJ2-7; 10 bases align to TRBD2. The CDR3 has 16 residues. Germline CDR1 LGHNA, CDR2 YNFKEQ. The V gene end was trimmed by 3 bases and the J gene end by 3 bases; junction bases not matched to a gene: 8. The chain's CDR3 is CASSHAGLAEDYEQYF. The CDR3 nucleotides are TGTGCCAGCAGCCACGCTGGACTAGCGGAGGACTACGAGCAGTACTTC.

The J gene is TRBJ1-1, the V gene TRBV2, with D hard to call. This CDR3 comprises 14 residues. Trimming pared 4 bases from V and 0 bases from J, leaving 9 bases between. CDR1 and CDR2 from the germline V gene are SNHLY and FYNNEI. The CDR3 protein is CASSVRTLNTEAFF. Written as DNA, the CDR3 is TGTGCCAGCAGTGTCAGGACCCTGAACACTGAAGCTTTCTTT. The full variable domain, with the rest looked up from reference TRBV2 and TRBJ1-1, is EPEVTQTPSHQVTQMGQEVILRCVPISNHLYFYWYRQILGQKVEFLVSFYNNEISEKSEIFDDQFSVERPDGSNFTLKIRSTKLEDSAMYFCASSVRTLNTEAFFGQGTRLTVV.

This chain connects TRBV2 to TRBJ2-7; 7 nucleotides match TRBD1. V lost 5 bases to trimming and J lost 5 bases; unmatched junction nucleotides: 15. Germline CDR1 is SNHLY and CDR2 is FYNNEI. The CDR3 spans 16 residues. The CDR3 coding sequence is TGTGCCAGCAGTATCACAAACGACAGGGCGGGCAACGAGCAGTACTTC. It translates to CASSITNDRAGNEQYF.

The chain recombines TRBV19 with TRBJ2-7; no definite D call. V was clipped by 5 bases and J by 6 bases, with 17 bases between them. The CDR3 has 14 residues. Germline values: CDR1 LNHDA, CDR2 SQIVND (reference sequence). The CDR3 coding sequence is TGTGCCAGTAGTCCCTACCGACGGAATGGCGAGCAGTACTTC. Amino acids: CASSPYRRNGEQYF.

V gene TRBV11-2 combines with J gene TRBJ2-7, with 13 bases identical to TRBD2. The ends lost 4 bases at V and 0 bases at J; junction bases unmatched: 6. This CDR3 contains 17 residues. In germline, CDR1 is SGHAT, CDR2 FQNNGV. CDR3 nucleotide sequence: TGTGCCAGCAGCTCCCTACGGACTAGCGGGAGCTCCTACGAGCAGTACTTC. Its protein is CASSSLRTSGSSYEQYF.